This entry describes one T cell receptor (beta chain). The data were obtained in a study of blood T cell repertoires in COVID-19. Germline CDR1 reads SGHTA; CDR2 reads FQGNSA. The CDR3 loop spans 13 amino acids. The ends were cut back, 5 bases at V and 2 bases at J, with 10 bases in the middle. Method: immunoSEQ multiplex PCR; TCRdb's copy keeps in-frame clones and lacks some. The table includes roughly 430,000 clones, roughly 88% detected once. J is TRBJ2-7 and V is TRBV7-2; D might be TRBD1 (6 bases). This sequence was found in a woman aged 40 to 50 with acute COVID-19. Material for sequencing was PBMCs or T cells enriched from blood (not recorded which). CDR3 nucleotides: TGTGCCAGCAGCAAATGGACAGCCTACGAGCAGTACTTC. Translated, it gives CASSKWTAYEQYF.